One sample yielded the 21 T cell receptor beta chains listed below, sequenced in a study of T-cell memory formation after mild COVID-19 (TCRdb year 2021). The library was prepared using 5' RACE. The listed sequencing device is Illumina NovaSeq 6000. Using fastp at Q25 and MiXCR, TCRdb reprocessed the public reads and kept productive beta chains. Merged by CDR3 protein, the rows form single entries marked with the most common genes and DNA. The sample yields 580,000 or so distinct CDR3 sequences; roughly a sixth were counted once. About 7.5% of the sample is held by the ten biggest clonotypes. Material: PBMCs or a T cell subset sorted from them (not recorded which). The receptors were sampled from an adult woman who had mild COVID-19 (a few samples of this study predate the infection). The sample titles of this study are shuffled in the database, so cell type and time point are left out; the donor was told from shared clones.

The CDR3 is CASSGGSRGNHNSPLHF. Written as DNA, the CDR3 is TGTGCCAGCAGTGGGGGGTCGAGAGGGAACCATAATTCACCCCTCCACTTT. V usage is TRBV25-1 and J usage is TRBJ1-6; D might be TRBD1 (5 bases). CDR3 size: 17 residues. The V gene lost 4 bases and the J gene lost 5 bases, with 18 bases spanning the gap. Germline CDR1 MGHDK, CDR2 SYGVNS.

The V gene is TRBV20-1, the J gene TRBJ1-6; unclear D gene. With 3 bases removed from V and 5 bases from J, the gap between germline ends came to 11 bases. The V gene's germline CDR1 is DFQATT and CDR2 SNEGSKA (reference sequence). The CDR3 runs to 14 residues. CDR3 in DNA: TGCAGTGCTAGGGGCAACCGGGATAATTCACCCCTCCACTTT. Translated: CSARGNRDNSPLHF.

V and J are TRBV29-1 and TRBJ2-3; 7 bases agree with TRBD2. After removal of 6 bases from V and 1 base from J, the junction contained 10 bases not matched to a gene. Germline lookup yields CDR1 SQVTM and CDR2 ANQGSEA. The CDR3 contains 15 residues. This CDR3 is CSVPRGGGGTDTQYF. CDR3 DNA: TGCAGCGTCCCCCGCGGGGGAGGGGGCACAGATACGCAGTATTTT.

The CDR3 is CSVGFSKRDEQFF. The CDR3 region has the DNA TGCAGCGTGGGTTTTTCGAAGCGCGATGAGCAGTTCTTC. The rearrangement joins TRBV29-1 to TRBJ2-1; D unclear. CDR3 length equals 13 residues. Germline V gene data show CDR1 as SQVTM and CDR2 as ANQGSEA. The V end lost 6 bases, the J end lost 8 bases, and 17 bases lay between the germline ends.

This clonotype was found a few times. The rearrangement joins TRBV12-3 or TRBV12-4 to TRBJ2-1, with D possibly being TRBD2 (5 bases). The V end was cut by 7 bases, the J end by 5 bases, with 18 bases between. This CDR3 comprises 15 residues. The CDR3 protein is CASTSDLRTHNEQFF. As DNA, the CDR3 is TGTGCCAGCACCTCGGACCTCCGGACTCACAATGAGCAGTTCTTC.

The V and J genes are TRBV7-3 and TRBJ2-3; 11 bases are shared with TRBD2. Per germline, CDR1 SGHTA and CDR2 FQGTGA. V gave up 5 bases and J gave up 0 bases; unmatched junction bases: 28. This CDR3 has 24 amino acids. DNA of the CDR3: TGTGCCAGCAGCCCCGCGGGACTAGCGGACGTACCGTCCCCATCCCGGGATAGCACAGATACGCAGTATTTT. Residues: CASSPAGLADVPSPSRDSTDTQYF.

This CDR3 is CASISGGDRNTEAFF. The CDR3 nucleotides are TGTGCCAGCATCTCGGGTGGCGATCGGAACACTGAAGCTTTCTTT. The chain has TRBV12-3 or TRBV12-4 and TRBJ1-1; D gene unclear. Between the trimmed V and J ends, which lost 7 bases and 1 base, there was a span of 16 bases. This CDR3 contains 15 residues.

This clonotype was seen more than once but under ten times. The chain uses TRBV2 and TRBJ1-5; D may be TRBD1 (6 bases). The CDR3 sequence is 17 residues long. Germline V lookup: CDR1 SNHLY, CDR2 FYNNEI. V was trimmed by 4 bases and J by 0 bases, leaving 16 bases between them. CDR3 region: CASSAVGGTYSNQPQHF. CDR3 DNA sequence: TGTGCCAGCAGTGCCGTAGGGGGGACCTATAGCAATCAGCCCCAGCATTTT. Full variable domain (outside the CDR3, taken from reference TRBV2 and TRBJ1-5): EPEVTQTPSHQVTQMGQEVILRCVPISNHLYFYWYRQILGQKVEFLVSFYNNEISEKSEIFDDQFSVERPDGSNFTLKIRSTKLEDSAMYFCASSAVGGTYSNQPQHFGDGTRLSIL.

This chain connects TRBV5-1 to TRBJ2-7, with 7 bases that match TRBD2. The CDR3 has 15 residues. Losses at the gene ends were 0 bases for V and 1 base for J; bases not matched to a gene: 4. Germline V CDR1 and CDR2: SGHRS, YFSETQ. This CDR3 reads CASSLELASSYEQYF. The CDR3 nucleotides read TGCGCCAGCAGCTTGGAACTAGCGTCTTCCTACGAGCAGTACTTC.

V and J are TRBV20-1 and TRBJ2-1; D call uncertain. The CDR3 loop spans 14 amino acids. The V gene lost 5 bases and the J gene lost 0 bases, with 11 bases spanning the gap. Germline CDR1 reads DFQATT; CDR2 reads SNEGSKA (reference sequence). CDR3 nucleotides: TGCAGTGCTCAGACTTACCTCTCCTACAATGAGCAGTTCTTC. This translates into CSAQTYLSYNEQFF.

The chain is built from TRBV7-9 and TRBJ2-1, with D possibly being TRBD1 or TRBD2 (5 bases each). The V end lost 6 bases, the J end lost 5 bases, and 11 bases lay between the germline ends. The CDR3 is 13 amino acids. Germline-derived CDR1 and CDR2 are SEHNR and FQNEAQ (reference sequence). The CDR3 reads CASRLGDDNEQFF. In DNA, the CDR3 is TGTGCCAGCAGACTGGGGGACGACAATGAGCAGTTCTTC.

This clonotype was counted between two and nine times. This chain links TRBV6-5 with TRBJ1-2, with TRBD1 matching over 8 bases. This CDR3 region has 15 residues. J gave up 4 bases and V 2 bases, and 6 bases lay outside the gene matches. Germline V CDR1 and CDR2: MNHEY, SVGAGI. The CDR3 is CASSYKEGQAYGYTF. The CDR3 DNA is TGTGCCAGCAGTTACAAAGAGGGACAGGCCTATGGCTACACCTTC.

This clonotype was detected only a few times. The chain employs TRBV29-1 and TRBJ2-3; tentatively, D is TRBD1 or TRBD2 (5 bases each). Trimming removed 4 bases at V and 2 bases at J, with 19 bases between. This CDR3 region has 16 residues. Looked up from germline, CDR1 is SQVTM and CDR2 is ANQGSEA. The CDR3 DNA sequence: TGCAGCGTTGGGGGGTCGAAGGGGCCCACCACAGATACGCAGTATTTT. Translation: CSVGGSKGPTTDTQYF.

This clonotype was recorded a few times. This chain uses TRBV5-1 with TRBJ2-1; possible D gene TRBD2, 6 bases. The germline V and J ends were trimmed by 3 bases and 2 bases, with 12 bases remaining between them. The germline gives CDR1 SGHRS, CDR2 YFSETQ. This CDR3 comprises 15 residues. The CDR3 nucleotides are TGCGCCAGCAGCTCCCGAAAGCGGGCCTACAATGAGCAGTTCTTC. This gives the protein CASSSRKRAYNEQFF.

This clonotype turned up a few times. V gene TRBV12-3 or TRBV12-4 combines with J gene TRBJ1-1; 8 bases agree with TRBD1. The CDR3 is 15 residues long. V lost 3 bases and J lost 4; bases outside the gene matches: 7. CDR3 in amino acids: CASSFAVTGVTEAFF. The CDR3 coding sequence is TGTGCCAGCAGTTTCGCCGTGACAGGGGTCACTGAAGCTTTCTTT.

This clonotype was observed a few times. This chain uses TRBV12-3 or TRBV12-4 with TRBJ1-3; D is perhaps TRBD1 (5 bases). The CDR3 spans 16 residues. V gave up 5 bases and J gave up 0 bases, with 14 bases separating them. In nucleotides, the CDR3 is TGTGCCAGCAGTCCGGGGACGCCGAGCTCTGGAAACACCATATATTTT. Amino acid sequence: CASSPGTPSSGNTIYF.

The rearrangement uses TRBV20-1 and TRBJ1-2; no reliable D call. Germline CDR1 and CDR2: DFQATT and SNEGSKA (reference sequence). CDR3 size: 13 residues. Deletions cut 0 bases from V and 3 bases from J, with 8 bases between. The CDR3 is CSAREAVDYGYTF. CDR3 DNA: TGCAGTGCTAGAGAGGCAGTAGACTATGGCTACACCTTC.

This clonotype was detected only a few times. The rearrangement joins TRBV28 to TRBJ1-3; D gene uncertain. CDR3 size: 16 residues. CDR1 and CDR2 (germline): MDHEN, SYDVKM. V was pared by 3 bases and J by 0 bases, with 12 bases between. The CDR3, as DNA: TGTGCCAGCAGTTTTGACCCGGCGAGCTCTGGAAACACCATATATTTT. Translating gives CASSFDPASSGNTIYF.

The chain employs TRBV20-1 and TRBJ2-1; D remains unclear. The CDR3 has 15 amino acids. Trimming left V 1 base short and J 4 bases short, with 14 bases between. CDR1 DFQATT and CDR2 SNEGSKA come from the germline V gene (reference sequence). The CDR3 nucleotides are TGCAGTGCTAGAGTGCTTAGCCTGGGATACAATGAGCAGTTCTTC. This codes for CSARVLSLGYNEQFF.

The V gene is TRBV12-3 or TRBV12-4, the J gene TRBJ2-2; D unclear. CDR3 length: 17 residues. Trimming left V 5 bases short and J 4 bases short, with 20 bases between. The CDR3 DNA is TGTGCCAGCAGTAGACCCCGAGTGGGTGGTCTCACCGGGGAGCTGTTTTTT. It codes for CASSRPRVGGLTGELFF.

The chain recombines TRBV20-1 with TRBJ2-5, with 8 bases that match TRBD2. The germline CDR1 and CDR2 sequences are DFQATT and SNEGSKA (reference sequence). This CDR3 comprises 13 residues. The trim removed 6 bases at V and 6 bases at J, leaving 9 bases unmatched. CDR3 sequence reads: CSATTGLEQTQYF. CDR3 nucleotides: TGCAGTGCCACTACGGGACTAGAGCAGACCCAGTACTTC.